The 21 T cell receptor beta chains listed next were all sequenced from one sample in a study of control samples from healthy donors and cancer patients. The table came from immunoSEQ multiplex PCR; TCRdb's copy has only in-frame clones and leaves some out. The data hold 100,000 to 150,000 clones, with roughly 86% observed a single time. The sequencing input was PBMCs. The receptor source for this set is a man in his forties or fifties with head and neck cancer.

The chain uses TRBV2 and TRBJ2-3, with a possible D match to TRBD2 (6 bases). CDR1 is SNHLY, CDR2 FYNNEI, per germline. The CDR3 is 13 amino acids. The V and J ends lost 6 bases and 2 bases respectively, with 9 bases between them. The CDR3 DNA reads as TGTGCCAGCAGCTTGGACTACACAGATACGCAGTATTTT. It is translated as CASSLDYTDTQYF.

The CDR3 sequence: CASWAGGERGYTF. CDR3 DNA: TGTGCCAGCTGGGCAGGGGGGGAGAGAGGCTACACCTTC. The chain couples TRBV6-5 to TRBJ1-2; TRBD1 matches at 7 bases. The CDR3 is 13 residues long. With 8 bases clipped from V and 8 bases from J, the junction kept 11 bases outside the gene matches. The germline CDR1 and CDR2 sequences are MNHEY and SVGAGI.

A single count supports this clone. CDR3 in DNA: TGCGCCAGCAGCTTGTACGCTAGGAGCTCCTACGAGCAGTACTTC. Translation: CASSLYARSSYEQYF. V is TRBV5-1 and J is TRBJ2-7; no reliable D call. V was pared by 1 base and J by 0 bases, with 11 bases between. The CDR3 has 15 residues. The germline CDR1 and CDR2 sequences are SGHRS and YFSETQ.

The chain couples TRBV5-1 to TRBJ2-3, with D unclear. CDR3 length: 12 amino acids. The V gene lost 3 bases and the J gene lost 0 bases, with 2 bases spanning the gap. Per the germline V gene, CDR1 is SGHRS and CDR2 is YFSETQ. The CDR3 sequence: CASSSSTDTQYF. CDR3 in DNA: TGCGCCAGCAGCTCTAGCACAGATACGCAGTATTTT.

J is TRBJ1-2 and V is TRBV28; 8 bases match TRBD1. The CDR3 runs to 12 residues. CDR1 is MDHEN, CDR2 SYDVKM, per germline. V lost 11 bases and J lost 2; bases outside the gene matches: 4. The CDR3 DNA reads TGTGCCCTCGGACAGGGCAACTATGGCTACACCTTC. Its translation is CALGQGNYGYTF.

This clone was seen only once. Here the CDR3 reads CSVLGGGSYEQYF. The CDR3 nucleotides are TGCAGCGTCCTGGGGGGAGGCTCCTACGAGCAGTACTTC. This chain uses TRBV29-1 with TRBJ2-7; weak D call: TRBD2 (6 bases). V dropped 6 bases and J dropped 0 bases, with 12 bases sitting between them. This CDR3 spans 13 amino acids. Germline CDR1 SQVTM, CDR2 ANQGSEA.

The rearrangement joins TRBV18 to TRBJ1-5; TRBD1 aligns across 9 bases. Germline V gives CDR1 KGHSH, CDR2 LQKENI. The CDR3 consists of 17 residues. V lost 3 bases, J lost 0 bases, and 6 bases stayed unmatched. The DNA for the CDR3 is TGTGCCAGCTCACCCCGACAGGGGGACAATAGCAATCAGCCCCAGCATTTT. It is translated as CASSPRQGDNSNQPQHF.

This chain joins TRBV19 and TRBJ2-1; 8 nucleotides align to TRBD1. The CDR3 loop spans 18 amino acids. The germline V gene has CDR1 LNHDA and CDR2 SQIVND (reference sequence). Losses at the gene ends were 3 bases for V and 7 bases for J; bases not matched to a gene: 17. In DNA form, the CDR3 reads TGTGCCAGTAGTATCCTCTCAGGGGGCTTTGTGTCTGGGAATGAGCAGTTCTTC. As protein: CASSILSGGFVSGNEQFF.

The V and J genes are TRBV27 and TRBJ2-7; 9 nucleotides align to TRBD1. The CDR3 length is 14 residues. The germline CDR1 and CDR2 sequences are MNHEY and SMNVEV (reference sequence). The V and J ends lost 9 bases and 5 bases, in that order; junction bases with no gene match: 11. CDR3: CASRHRGPSHEQYF. The CDR3 DNA reads TGTGCCAGTCGACACAGGGGGCCGTCCCACGAGCAGTACTTC.

This clone was observed once. The chain joins TRBV28 to TRBJ2-7; perhaps TRBD1 as D (5 bases). Looked up from germline, CDR1 is MDHEN and CDR2 is SYDVKM. CDR3 length equals 14 residues. V was pared by 6 bases and J by 2 bases, with 14 bases between. CDR3: CASSYSGAAYEQYF. CDR3 DNA sequence: TGTGCCAGCAGCTACAGTGGGGCGGCCTACGAGCAGTACTTC.

V and J are TRBV6-2 or TRBV6-3 and TRBJ2-1; TRBD1 matches 7 bases. The V segment lost 5 bases and the J segment 7 bases; nucleotides outside the gene matches: 8. The germline V gene encodes CDR1 MNHEY and CDR2 SVGEGT. CDR3 length: 14 residues. CDR3 DNA: TGTGCCAGCAGTCGTACAGGGGTGGTTAATGAGCAGTTCTTC. Translation: CASSRTGVVNEQFF.

The chain combines TRBV6-6 with TRBJ1-1, with a possible D match to TRBD1 (5 bases). The CDR3 totals 16 residues. Trimming stripped 5 bases from V and 2 bases from J, with 18 bases between. Germline V gives CDR1 MNHNY, CDR2 SVGAGI (reference sequence). The CDR3 region is CASSGRGVRKNTEAFF. Written as DNA, the CDR3 is TGTGCCAGCAGTGGCCGAGGGGTTCGGAAAAACACTGAAGCTTTCTTT.

The chain joins TRBV25-1 to TRBJ2-1; maybe TRBD1 (6 bases). Germline lookup yields CDR1 MGHDK and CDR2 SYGVNS. V was pared by 5 bases and J by 9 bases, with 17 bases between. This CDR3 has 14 residues. The CDR3 DNA reads TGTGCCAGCAGTCGCCAGGGGCCCTCCAGTGAGCAGTTCTTC. Its translation: CASSRQGPSSEQFF.

The chain joins TRBV10-3 to TRBJ2-7; 7 positions match TRBD2. The CDR3 loop spans 14 amino acids. Trimming at V came to 6 bases and at J to 6 bases, leaving 11 bases not matched to a gene. Looked up from germline, CDR1 is ENHRY and CDR2 is SYGVKD. The CDR3 loop reads CAISPYAGVSEQYF. The CDR3 nucleotides read TGTGCCATCAGCCCCTATGCGGGAGTATCCGAGCAGTACTTC.

The chain links TRBV9 to TRBJ2-7; the match to TRBD2 covers 8 bases. This CDR3 region has 15 residues. Per the germline V gene, CDR1 is SGDLS and CDR2 is YYNGEE. Trimming cost V 0 bases and J 5 bases; bases outside gene matches: 7. CDR3 loop: CASSVAGGPLDEQYF. The DNA for the CDR3 is TGTGCCAGCAGCGTAGCGGGGGGGCCTCTGGACGAGCAGTACTTC.

This rearrangement joins TRBV4-2 to TRBJ1-2; a possible D gene is TRBD1 (5 bases). Trimming stripped 0 bases from V and 2 bases from J, with 10 bases between. The CDR3 contains 15 residues. Per germline, CDR1 LGHNA and CDR2 YNFKEQ. CDR3 sequence (DNA): TGTGCCAGCAGCCAAGACCCACAGGCCAACTATGGCTACACCTTC. This encodes CASSQDPQANYGYTF.

V usage is TRBV29-1 and J usage is TRBJ2-7; D is perhaps TRBD1 (5 bases). The CDR3 is 13 residues long. Per the germline V gene, CDR1 is SQVTM and CDR2 is ANQGSEA. Trimming left V 7 bases short and J 3 bases short, with 16 bases between. The CDR3 coding sequence is TGCAGCGCCACCCCAGGGATCGACTACGAGCAGTACTTC. This gives the protein CSATPGIDYEQYF.

This clone appeared a single time. The chain couples TRBV2 to TRBJ2-3; 9 bases align to TRBD2. CDR3 length: 17 amino acids. Germline assignment: CDR1 SNHLY and CDR2 FYNNEI. The junction had 8 bases not matched to a gene; V was cut back by 3 bases and J by 1 base. The CDR3 spells CASSDISSGKRTDTQYF. CDR3 in DNA: TGTGCCAGCAGTGATATCTCTAGCGGGAAACGCACAGATACGCAGTATTTT. Full variable domain (rest looked up from reference TRBV2 and TRBJ2-3): EPEVTQTPSHQVTQMGQEVILRCVPISNHLYFYWYRQILGQKVEFLVSFYNNEISEKSEIFDDQFSVERPDGSNFTLKIRSTKLEDSAMYFCASSDISSGKRTDTQYFGPGTRLTVL.

The gene calls are TRBV4-1 and TRBJ1-2; TRBD1 might be the D (5 bases). Germline CDR1 and CDR2: MGHRA and YSYEKL. CDR3 length equals 13 residues. Trimming cost V 0 bases and J 8 bases, with 10 bases left between them. The CDR3 DNA sequence: TGCGCCAGCAGCCAAGACCGACAGTACGGCTACACCTTC. Its protein product is CASSQDRQYGYTF.

CDR3 bases: TGTGCCAGCAGCGTAGAAAGACAGGGCGAAGCTTTCTTT. This translates into CASSVERQGEAFF. J is TRBJ1-1 and V is TRBV9; 7 bases align to TRBD1. Per germline, CDR1 SGDLS and CDR2 YYNGEE. Trimming took 0 bases from V and 8 from J; bases not matched to a gene: 4. CDR3 length: 13 amino acids.

The chain joins TRBV7-9 to TRBJ2-5; 11 bases match TRBD2. With V trimmed by 5 bases and J by 2 bases, 16 bases remained unmatched. Germline V lookup: CDR1 SEHNR, CDR2 FQNEAQ (reference sequence). The CDR3 runs 19 residues. The CDR3 nucleotides are TGTGCCAGCAGCGTAGAGTACGTGTGGACTAGCGGGTGGCAAGAGACCCAGTACTTC. The encoded protein is CASSVEYVWTSGWQETQYF.